The 6 T cell receptor beta chains given below trace back to one sample, sequenced in a study of T-cell memory formation after mild COVID-19. TCRdb reprocessed the 5' RACE reads with MiXCR, giving one entry per CDR3 protein. The table shows about 420,000 distinct CDR3 sequences, with about a quarter occurring only once. The source material was PBMCs or a T cell subset sorted from them (not recorded which). Every receptor here comes from an adult woman who had mild COVID-19 (a few samples of this study predate the infection). Cell type and time point are not known.

This clonotype was counted a few times. The chain links TRBV14 to TRBJ2-1, with 7 bases aligning to TRBD2. With V trimmed by 0 bases and J by 0 bases, 5 bases remained unmatched. CDR1 is SGHDN, CDR2 FVKESK, per germline. This CDR3 contains 17 residues. The CDR3 coding sequence is TGTGCCAGCAGCCAAGATTGGAGCGGGGCCTCCTACAATGAGCAGTTCTTC. Amino acids: CASSQDWSGASYNEQFF. Supplemented by reference TRBV14 and TRBJ2-1, the full variable domain reads EAGVTQFPSHSVIEKGQTVTLRCDPISGHDNLYWYRRVMGKEIKFLLHFVKESKQDESGMPNNRFLAERTGGTYSTLKVQPAELEDSGVYFCASSQDWSGASYNEQFFGPGTRLTVL.

This clonotype was counted between two and nine times. One end of the junction does not line up with germline, which may come from a read error. This chain links TRBV7-9 with TRBJ2-7; 9 nucleotides match TRBD1. The germline V gene has CDR1 SEHNR and CDR2 FQNEAQ (reference sequence). This CDR3 is built from 16 residues. The CDR3 nucleotides read TGTGCCAGCAGCGTAGCTTTGGTACAGGGGGCGAGGGAGCAGTACTTC. This sequence encodes CASSVALVQGAREQYF.

This sequence joins TRBV20-1 and TRBJ1-1, with D perhaps TRBD1 (6 bases). The CDR3 is made up of 13 amino acids. Germline lookup yields CDR1 DFQATT and CDR2 SNEGSKA (reference sequence). The V and J ends lost 3 bases and 1 base respectively, with 9 bases between them. CDR3: CSAREGGNTEAFF. DNA of the CDR3: TGCAGTGCTAGGGAGGGGGGGAACACTGAAGCTTTCTTT.

This clonotype was counted a few times. The V call is TRBV12-5, the J call TRBJ2-1; no clear D. The V and J ends lost 2 bases and 8 bases respectively, with 4 bases between them. Germline V CDR1 and CDR2: LGHNT, FRNRAP. The CDR3 totals 11 residues. CDR3 nucleotides: TGTGCTAGTGGTTTGCTCGATGAGCAGTTCTTC. Residues: CASGLLDEQFF.

The V and J genes are TRBV9 and TRBJ2-7, with 9 nucleotides matching TRBD1. The V and J ends lost 3 bases and 5 bases, in that order; junction bases with no gene match: 9. The CDR3 contains 15 residues. Germline values: CDR1 SGDLS, CDR2 YYNGEE. The CDR3 DNA reads as TGTGCCAGCAGCGAAGCCCCGGGACAGGGTGACGAGCAGTACTTC. Translating it yields CASSEAPGQGDEQYF.

CDR3 coding DNA: TGCGCCAGCAGCTCAAGCGGACAGGGGGCTTGGGAGACCCAGTACTTC. This gives the protein CASSSSGQGAWETQYF. V usage is TRBV5-1 and J usage is TRBJ2-5; 11 bases align to TRBD1. Germline CDR1 SGHRS, CDR2 YFSETQ. V shed 3 bases and J 5 bases; nucleotides not matched to a gene: 9. This CDR3 comprises 16 residues.